The sequence of this TCR beta chain was determined in a study of cytomegalovirus exposure and HLA in healthy donors. About the research overall: Of the donors genotyped, approximately 410 in all, about 76% fell in the Caucasian-associated ancestry cluster.

With 7 bases clipped from V and 4 bases from J, the junction kept 10 bases outside the gene matches. The CDR3 extends over 15 amino acids. Germline CDR1 is SNHLY and CDR2 is FYNNEI. This clone has only a few counts. Among the donors, all were healthy bone marrow donors. Both 60 Vbeta primers and 13 Jbeta primers went into the PCR. Produced via immunoSEQ multiplex PCR; TCRdb's table is partial and in-frame only. The repertoire holds about 94,000 clones, with more than 65% as singletons. Specimen: PBMCs. The sequence derives from a human donor in good health. V is TRBV2 and J is TRBJ2-3, with TRBD2 matching over 8 bases. CDR3 sequence (DNA): TGTGCCAGCATTCTCCAGGGACTAGGCCCAGATACGCAGTATTTT. This codes for CASILQGLGPDTQYF.